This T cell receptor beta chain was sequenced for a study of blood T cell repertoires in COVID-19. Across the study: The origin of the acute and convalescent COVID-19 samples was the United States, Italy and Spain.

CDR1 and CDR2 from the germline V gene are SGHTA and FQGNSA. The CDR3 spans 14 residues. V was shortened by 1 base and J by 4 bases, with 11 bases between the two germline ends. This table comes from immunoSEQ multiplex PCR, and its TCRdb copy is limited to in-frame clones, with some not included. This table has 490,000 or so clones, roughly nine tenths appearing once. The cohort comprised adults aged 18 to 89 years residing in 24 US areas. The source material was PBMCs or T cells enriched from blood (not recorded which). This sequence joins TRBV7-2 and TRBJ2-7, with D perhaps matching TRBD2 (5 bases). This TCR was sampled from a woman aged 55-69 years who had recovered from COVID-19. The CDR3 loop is CASSLEVGLYEQYF. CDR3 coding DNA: TGTGCCAGCAGCTTAGAAGTAGGACTTTACGAGCAGTACTTC.